This passage covers 17 T cell receptor beta chains from one sample sequenced in a study of OX40 agonist ivuxolimab in advanced cancers. The data were produced by immunoSEQ multiplex PCR, yet TCRdb's version contains in-frame clones alone and is incomplete. The repertoire holds approximately 60,000 clones, with approximately 80% as singletons. The sample here was CD4+ or CD8+ T cells sorted from blood, taken in a trial of the OX40 agonist ivuxolimab. Receptors were obtained from an adult with an advanced solid tumor such as melanoma, head and neck, liver or kidney cancer.

The J gene is TRBJ2-3, the V gene TRBV5-8; D possibly uses TRBD1 or TRBD2 (5 bases each). V was clipped by 4 bases and J by 4 bases, with 19 bases between them. Germline assignment: CDR1 SGHTS and CDR2 YDEGEE. The CDR3 has 16 amino acids. CDR3 nucleotides: TGTGCCAGCAGCCCCGGGGCCGCTCTGGCGGCAGATACGCAGTATTTT. Its protein is CASSPGAALAADTQYF.

This clone was picked up a small number of times. The rearrangement links TRBV9 to TRBJ2-2; 7 bases fit TRBD2. The J segment lost 2 bases and the V segment lost 6 bases, leaving 4 bases of the junction unmatched. This CDR3 region has 14 residues. Germline V gives CDR1 SGDLS, CDR2 YYNGEE. Written as DNA, the CDR3 is TGTGCCAGCACCGGGACTATTAACACCGGGGAGCTGTTTTTT. Its translation: CASTGTINTGELFF.

V gene TRBV5-1 combines with J gene TRBJ2-1; 7 nucleotides match TRBD1. The CDR3 is 15 amino acids. The V and J ends lost 4 bases and 4 bases, in that order; junction bases with no gene match: 8. CDR1 and CDR2 from the germline V gene are SGHRS and YFSETQ. The CDR3 loop reads CASSTTGTEYNEQFF. The CDR3 DNA is TGCGCCAGCAGCACCACCGGGACAGAATACAATGAGCAGTTCTTC.

The chain recombines TRBV5-6 with TRBJ1-2, with 7 bases matching TRBD1. There are 17 residues in the CDR3. CDR1 and CDR2 (germline): SGHDT, YYEEEE. With 2 bases clipped from V and 0 bases from J, the junction kept 10 bases outside the gene matches. CDR3: CASSLNPTGAANYGYTF. The CDR3, as DNA: TGTGCCAGCAGCTTAAACCCAACAGGGGCCGCTAACTATGGCTACACCTTC.

The chain uses TRBV10-1 and TRBJ1-1, with 8 bases fitting TRBD1. The CDR3 covers 15 residues. Germline V gene lookup returns CDR1 WNHNN and CDR2 SYGVQD (reference sequence). V shed 4 bases and J 1 base; nucleotides not matched to a gene: 5. Here the CDR3 reads CASSGFGQGNTEAFF. The CDR3, as DNA: TGCGCCAGCAGTGGATTCGGACAGGGGAACACTGAAGCTTTCTTT.

This chain links TRBV11-3 with TRBJ1-1; no definite D call. Germline V lookup: CDR1 SGHNT, CDR2 YENEEA. This CDR3 contains 11 residues. Trimming took 7 bases from V and 3 from J, leaving 6 bases between them. This chain's CDR3 is CASIRDTEAFF. The CDR3 nucleotides are TGTGCCAGCATCCGGGACACTGAAGCTTTCTTT.

The rearrangement links TRBV5-4 to TRBJ2-1; 7 nucleotides agree with TRBD2. The CDR3 spans 17 residues. CDR1 SGHNT and CDR2 YYREEE come from the germline V gene (reference sequence). Losses at the gene ends were 3 bases for V and 4 bases for J; bases not matched to a gene: 13. CDR3 coding DNA: TGTGCCAGCAGCTCCACCGGGACTACCTTTGATTACAATGAGCAGTTCTTC. Translated, it gives CASSSTGTTFDYNEQFF.

This clone was recorded once. J is TRBJ2-3 and V is TRBV4-1; D is unresolved. The length of the CDR3 is 12 residues. The germline V gene has CDR1 MGHRA and CDR2 YSYEKL. V was cut by 2 bases and J by 2 bases, with 2 bases left in between. In DNA form, the CDR3 reads TGCGCCAGCAGCCAATTCACAGATACGCAGTATTTT. Encoded protein: CASSQFTDTQYF.

Note on this clone: Other DNA sequences from this sample encode an identical CDR3 as well. The chain links TRBV9 to TRBJ1-3, with unresolved D. V shed 0 bases and J shed 0 bases, with 4 bases lying between them. The CDR3 runs to 14 residues. Germline assignment: CDR1 SGDLS and CDR2 YYNGEE. CDR3 in amino acids: CASSVGSSGNTIYF. The CDR3 region has the DNA TGTGCCAGCAGCGTAGGCAGCTCTGGAAACACCATATATTTT. Combining the CDR3 with reference TRBV9 and TRBJ1-3 gives the whole variable domain DSGVTQTPKHLITATGQRVTLRCSPRSGDLSVYWYQQSLDQGLQFLIQYYNGEERAKGNILERFSAQQFPDLHSELNLSSLELGDSALYFCASSVGSSGNTIYFGEGSWLTVV.

This clone was recorded once. This chain joins TRBV2 and TRBJ1-2; TRBD1 matches at 9 bases. Germline V CDR1 and CDR2: SNHLY, FYNNEI. With 8 bases clipped from V and 4 bases from J, the junction kept 17 bases outside the gene matches. The CDR3 consists of 17 residues. The CDR3 protein is CASPPRQGDDRSYGYTF. CDR3 in DNA: TGTGCCAGCCCCCCGAGACAGGGGGACGATCGAAGCTATGGCTACACCTTC.

V and J are TRBV6-5 and TRBJ2-7; a possible D gene is TRBD1 (5 bases). Between the trimmed V and J ends, which lost 5 bases and 2 bases, there was a span of 13 bases. This CDR3 has 14 residues. Germline CDR1 MNHEY, CDR2 SVGAGI. The CDR3 sequence is CASSEIRTTYEQYF. CDR3 nucleotides: TGTGCCAGCAGTGAAATTCGGACAACCTACGAGCAGTACTTC.

The CDR3 is CASSFGFYEQYF. The DNA for the CDR3 is TGTGCCAGCAGCTTTGGCTTCTACGAGCAGTACTTC. V gene TRBV7-9 combines with J gene TRBJ2-7, with D uncertain. The CDR3 consists of 12 residues. Germline values: CDR1 SEHNR, CDR2 FQNEAQ (reference sequence). The V end lost 3 bases, the J end lost 3 bases, and 6 bases lay between the germline ends. The full variable domain, with the rest looked up from reference TRBV7-9 and TRBJ2-7, is DTGVSQNPRHKITKRGQNVTFRCDPISEHNRLYWYRQTLGQGPEFLTYFQNEAQLEKSRLLSDRFSAERPKGSFSTLEIQRTEQGDSAMYLCASSFGFYEQYFGPGTRLTVT.

CDR3 amino acids: CASSLGQNNEQFF. DNA for the CDR3: TGTGCCAGCAGCTTAGGGCAGAACAATGAGCAGTTCTTC. The rearrangement links TRBV11-3 to TRBJ2-1; D is unresolved. The CDR3 is 13 residues long. The V end lost 1 base, the J end lost 5 bases, and 6 bases lay between the germline ends. Germline V CDR1 and CDR2: SGHNT, YENEEA. The full variable domain, its missing parts supplied by reference TRBV11-3 and TRBJ2-1, is EAGVVQSPRYKIIEKKQPVAFWCNPISGHNTLYWYLQNLGQGPELLIRYENEEAVDDSQLPKDRFSAERLKGVDSTLKIQPAELGDSAVYLCASSLGQNNEQFFGPGTRLTVL.

This clone was detected once. This chain connects TRBV5-4 to TRBJ2-7; D gene uncertain. Between the trimmed V and J ends, which lost 0 bases and 0 bases, there was a span of 16 bases. Germline V CDR1 and CDR2: SGHNT, YYREEE (reference sequence). This CDR3 contains 17 residues. DNA for the CDR3: TGTGCCAGCAGCTTGGTCTCGCATTACGGAAGCTCCTACGAGCAGTACTTC. Translated: CASSLVSHYGSSYEQYF.

The V call is TRBV2, the J call TRBJ2-7, with D possibly being TRBD2 (6 bases). Trimming left V 6 bases short and J 4 bases short, with 10 bases between. This CDR3 comprises 12 residues. CDR1 SNHLY and CDR2 FYNNEI come from the germline V gene. The CDR3 nucleotides are TGTGCCAGCAGCGTGCTAGCGTACGAGCAGTACTTC. This codes for CASSVLAYEQYF.

The V gene is TRBV6-1, the J gene TRBJ1-2, with D unresolved. The CDR3 sequence is 10 residues long. Germline V gene sequence: CDR1 MNHNS, CDR2 SASEGT. V shed 6 bases and J shed 5 bases, with 4 bases lying between them. The CDR3 coding sequence is TGTGCCAGCAGACAGTATGGCTACACCTTC. It is translated as CASRQYGYTF.

J is TRBJ1-5 and V is TRBV7-6, with a weak D call TRBD1 (6 bases). The CDR3 has 17 residues. V lost 4 bases, J lost 6 bases, and 22 bases lay in between. CDR1 is SGHVS, CDR2 FNYEAQ, per germline. CDR3 protein: CASSSQVLGAGGQPQHF. DNA of the CDR3: TGTGCCAGCAGCTCGCAAGTTCTGGGGGCGGGAGGTCAGCCCCAGCATTTT.